Following are 31 T cell receptor beta chains from one sample sequenced in a study of T-cell reconstitution after alpha-beta-depleted transplantation in children. Researchers prepared the TCRbeta library using unique molecular identifiers, the study reports. TCRdb re-called the PCR reads through MiXCR, storing one row per CDR3 protein. The table records around 400,000 distinct CDR3 sequences, 11% of them present only once. The material was PBMCs from the stem cell graft donor, obtained from the stem cell graft. The receptor source for this set is a human donor who donated a stem cell graft to a child with acute myeloid leukemia.

This clonotype was seen a handful of times. The J gene is TRBJ2-3, the V gene TRBV5-1; TRBD1 might be the D (8 bases). Germline CDR1 is SGHRS and CDR2 is YFSETQ. The CDR3 is 14 amino acids. V gave up 4 bases and J gave up 5 bases, with 14 bases separating them. CDR3 protein: CASSQDREGDTQYF. In DNA, the CDR3 is TGCGCCAGCAGCCAGGACAGGGAGGGAGATACGCAGTATTTT.

This clonotype came up many times. The V and J genes are TRBV6-1 and TRBJ2-5; unclear D gene. CDR1 and CDR2 (germline): MNHNS, SASEGT. V dropped 7 bases and J dropped 5 bases, with 11 bases sitting between them. This CDR3 has 12 amino acids. The CDR3 nucleotides are TGTGCCAGCATGTCTCTTCTGGAGACCCAGTACTTC. This sequence encodes CASMSLLETQYF.

This clonotype was found a few times. The chain couples TRBV10-3 to TRBJ2-2; TRBD1 matches at 8 bases. The V and J ends lost 10 bases and 5 bases, in that order; junction bases with no gene match: 9. Germline loops: CDR1 ENHRY, CDR2 SYGVKD. The CDR3 length is 14 residues. The CDR3 DNA follows: TGTGCCACACAGGGGGGCGCGGGAACCGGGGAGCTGTTTTTT. This encodes CATQGGAGTGELFF.

The genes are TRBV5-1 and TRBJ2-1; D unclear. Per germline, CDR1 SGHRS and CDR2 YFSETQ. The CDR3 loop spans 14 amino acids. The V end was cut by 0 bases, the J end by 10 bases, with 14 bases between. CDR3 region: CASSLGRAQGEQFF. CDR3 nucleotide sequence: TGCGCCAGCAGCTTGGGACGGGCACAAGGGGAGCAGTTCTTC.

This clonotype was seen ten or more times. The CDR3 DNA is TGCAGCGCCCTGGGGGCCAACGTCCTGACTTTC. The encoded protein is CSALGANVLTF. This chain connects TRBV29-1 to TRBJ2-6, with D uncertain. Trimming removed 7 bases from V and 4 bases from J, with 5 bases in between. The CDR3 covers 11 residues. The germline gives CDR1 SQVTM, CDR2 ANQGSEA.

This CDR3 is CASSRAASYEQYF. Here the CDR3 DNA reads TGCGCCAGCAGCCGGGCTGCGAGCTACGAGCAGTACTTC. V is TRBV5-1 and J is TRBJ2-7; no firm D call. This CDR3 is 13 amino acids long. Germline V CDR1 and CDR2: SGHRS, YFSETQ. Trimming pared 4 bases from V and 3 bases from J, leaving 11 bases between.

This clonotype was seen a handful of times. The genes are TRBV10-3 and TRBJ2-7, with D possibly TRBD2 on 6 matching bases. The CDR3 runs to 14 residues. The ends were cut back, 4 bases at V and 0 bases at J, with 10 bases in the middle. In germline, CDR1 is ENHRY, CDR2 SYGVKD. The CDR3 DNA reads as TGTGCCATCAGTGGAACCGGGAGCTCCTACGAGCAGTACTTC. Its protein is CAISGTGSSYEQYF.

The chain joins TRBV4-3 to TRBJ2-1; 12 bases fit TRBD2. Germline assignment: CDR1 LGHNA and CDR2 YSLEER. The V and J ends lost 2 bases and 8 bases, in that order; junction bases with no gene match: 7. The CDR3 contains 16 residues. CDR3 loop: CASSQQLAGGGHEQFF. CDR3 nucleotides: TGCGCCAGCAGCCAACAACTAGCGGGAGGCGGTCATGAGCAGTTCTTC.

There are many counts of this clonotype. This rearrangement joins TRBV5-6 to TRBJ2-3; D remains ambiguous. The CDR3 length is 14 residues. V shed 5 bases and J shed 0 bases, with 10 bases lying between them. Germline lookup yields CDR1 SGHDT and CDR2 YYEEEE. The CDR3 region is CASRRLASTDTQYF. The CDR3 bases are TGTGCCAGCAGGCGACTCGCTAGCACAGATACGCAGTATTTT.

The chain joins TRBV6-1 to TRBJ1-5; 8 bases map to TRBD1. Germline assignment: CDR1 MNHNS and CDR2 SASEGT. CDR3 size: 16 residues. Trimming took 6 bases from V and 1 from J; bases not matched to a gene: 8. The CDR3 DNA follows: TGTGCCAGCAGCGGCGCGACAGGGGCGAGCAATCAGCCCCAGCATTTT. Residues: CASSGATGASNQPQHF.

This chain uses TRBV7-2 with TRBJ1-1; 7 bases fit TRBD1. Germline values: CDR1 SGHTA, CDR2 FQGNSA. Trimming removed 6 bases from V and 1 base from J; junction bases left unmatched: 8. CDR3 length: 15 amino acids. CDR3 region: CASRTKGQPNTEAFF. In nucleotides, the CDR3 is TGTGCCAGCAGGACAAAGGGACAGCCGAACACTGAAGCTTTCTTT.

This sequence joins TRBV18 and TRBJ2-5; TRBD1 might be the D (6 bases). The CDR3 totals 15 residues. V dropped 0 bases and J dropped 5 bases, with 13 bases sitting between them. Germline V gene sequence: CDR1 KGHSH, CDR2 LQKENI. DNA of the CDR3: TGTGCCAGCTCACCACCGGGGACACCCTTGGAGACCCAGTACTTC. This gives the protein CASSPPGTPLETQYF.

This clonotype was seen more than once but under ten times. The chain couples TRBV5-5 to TRBJ2-3; D possibly corresponds to TRBD2 (7 bases). There are 14 residues in the CDR3. Trimming left V 1 base short and J 6 bases short, with 12 bases between. Germline CDR1 and CDR2: SGHKS and YYEKEE (reference sequence). Here the CDR3 DNA reads TGTGCCAGCAGCTTGCCAGGGAGGGGGGATACGCAGTATTTT. This codes for CASSLPGRGDTQYF.

Notes on this clonotype: A read error may explain this, as a much larger clone is one base away. This sequence joins TRBV29-1 and TRBJ2-1; no reliable D call. Germline values: CDR1 SQVTM, CDR2 ANQGSEA. Trimming shortened V by 6 bases and J by 4 bases, and 16 bases separated the two germline ends. This CDR3 spans 14 amino acids. For the CDR3, the DNA is TGCAGCGTGACAACTGTCAGTTGGTACAATGAGCAGTTCTTC. As protein: CSVTTVSWYNEQFF.

This clonotype was found a few times. This chain uses TRBV7-9 with TRBJ2-5; 7 bases match TRBD2. This CDR3 region has 15 residues. From germline, CDR1 is SEHNR and CDR2 FQNEAQ (reference sequence). V lost 5 bases to trimming and J lost 2 bases; unmatched junction nucleotides: 8. CDR3 sequence reads: CASSQGAGGQETQYF. CDR3 DNA sequence: TGTGCCAGCAGCCAAGGAGCCGGGGGGCAAGAGACCCAGTACTTC.

The chain uses TRBV15 and TRBJ1-2; possible D gene TRBD1, 6 bases. The V gene lost 0 bases and the J gene lost 2 bases, with 7 bases spanning the gap. The CDR3 is 14 residues long. The germline V gene has CDR1 LNHNV and CDR2 YYDKDF (reference sequence). For the CDR3, the DNA is TGTGCCACCAGCAGAGATACAGGGAACTATGGCTACACCTTC. Its translation is CATSRDTGNYGYTF.

This clonotype turned up a few times. The chain combines TRBV20-1 with TRBJ1-2, with 7 bases that match TRBD1. The CDR3 is made up of 13 amino acids. Germline values: CDR1 DFQATT, CDR2 SNEGSKA (reference sequence). Trimming removed 5 bases from V and 2 bases from J; junction bases left unmatched: 5. The CDR3 DNA reads TGCAGTGCTCCGTACAGGGGCAACTATGGCTACACCTTC. Translation: CSAPYRGNYGYTF.

This clonotype showed up many times. J is TRBJ2-1 and V is TRBV5-1; no reliable D call. V shed 4 bases and J shed 0 bases, with 11 bases lying between them. CDR1 is SGHRS, CDR2 YFSETQ, per germline. The CDR3 runs 15 residues. The CDR3 region is CASSQDGSSYNEQFF. The CDR3, as DNA: TGCGCCAGCAGCCAGGACGGAAGCTCCTACAATGAGCAGTTCTTC.

The chain is built from TRBV6-2 or TRBV6-3 and TRBJ2-1; TRBD1 or TRBD2 may be the D gene (5 bases each). V lost 7 bases, J lost 8 bases, and 15 bases lay in between. CDR3 length: 13 residues. Germline V CDR1 and CDR2: MNHEY, SVGEGT. CDR3 coding DNA: TGTGCCAGCACCCACGGGGCGAGCGATGAGCAGTTCTTC. Its translation: CASTHGASDEQFF.

V is TRBV10-3 and J is TRBJ1-3, with D unresolved. The CDR3 covers 13 residues. Trimming took 6 bases from V and 2 from J, leaving 8 bases between them. Germline V gene data show CDR1 as ENHRY and CDR2 as SYGVKD. CDR3 loop: CAIRQKTGNTIYF. For the CDR3, the DNA is TGTGCCATCAGACAGAAGACTGGAAACACCATATATTTT.

This clonotype was observed a few times. V usage is TRBV15 and J usage is TRBJ2-7, with TRBD2 matching over 8 bases. The CDR3 contains 16 residues. Germline V gene lookup returns CDR1 LNHNV and CDR2 YYDKDF (reference sequence). V lost 1 base to trimming and J lost 3 bases; unmatched junction nucleotides: 8. In DNA form, the CDR3 reads TGTGCCACCAGCAGAGCGGAGACTAGCGTCGGCTACGAGCAGTACTTC. Its protein is CATSRAETSVGYEQYF.

The sample holds a few counts of this clonotype. This sequence joins TRBV11-1 and TRBJ2-1, with 13 bases identical to TRBD2. The CDR3 runs 19 residues. CDR1 and CDR2 from the germline V gene are SGHAT and FQDESV (reference sequence). Trimming took 2 bases from V and 0 from J; bases not matched to a gene: 7. CDR3 DNA: TGTGCCAGCAGCTTACATCGACTAGCGGGAGGATTCTCCTACAATGAGCAGTTCTTC. Amino acid sequence: CASSLHRLAGGFSYNEQFF.

The genes are TRBV2 and TRBJ2-1; 8 positions agree with TRBD2. Germline CDR1 SNHLY, CDR2 FYNNEI. CDR3 length equals 18 residues. Trimming removed 7 bases from V and 7 bases from J; junction bases left unmatched: 21. The CDR3 protein is CASTVRTSTNGGFNEQFF. For the CDR3, the DNA is TGTGCCAGCACTGTCCGGACTAGCACAAACGGCGGGTTTAATGAGCAGTTCTTC.

This clonotype has a count of ten or more. J is TRBJ1-2 and V is TRBV6-1; unclear D gene. Between the trimmed V and J ends, which lost 1 base and 10 bases, there was a span of 16 bases. The CDR3 is 14 amino acids. Per the germline V gene, CDR1 is MNHNS and CDR2 is SASEGT. In DNA, the CDR3 is TGTGCCAGCAGTGAAGTCGTGGCACTAAAGCCCTACACCTTC. Amino acids: CASSEVVALKPYTF.

This clonotype has a count of ten or more. The chain recombines TRBV7-2 with TRBJ2-1, with TRBD2 matching 8 bases. The CDR3 is 15 residues long. V shed 1 base and J 8 bases; nucleotides not matched to a gene: 7. Germline V gene lookup returns CDR1 SGHTA and CDR2 FQGNSA. CDR3 in amino acids: CASSLGGGIIYEQFF. DNA for the CDR3: TGTGCCAGCAGCTTAGGCGGGGGGATTATCTATGAGCAGTTCTTC.

J is TRBJ1-2 and V is TRBV3-1, with D possibly matching TRBD1 (6 bases). Trimming took 6 bases from V and 4 from J, leaving 12 bases between them. CDR1 LGHDT and CDR2 YNNKEL come from the germline V gene (reference sequence). The CDR3 runs to 13 residues. The CDR3 protein is CASSPTGPYGYTF. The CDR3 DNA follows: TGTGCCAGCAGTCCGACAGGCCCCTATGGCTACACCTTC. The variable domain in full, with the rest retrieved from reference TRBV3-1 and TRBJ1-2, is DTAVSQTPKYLVTQMGNDKSIKCEQNLGHDTMYWYKQDSKKFLKIMFSYNNKELIINETVPNRFSPKSPDKAHLNLHINSLELGDSAVYFCASSPTGPYGYTFGSGTRLTVV.

The table lists this clonotype with a few counts. This sequence joins TRBV25-1 and TRBJ2-3; D not resolved. The CDR3 length is 11 residues. Per germline, CDR1 MGHDK and CDR2 SYGVNS. The CDR3 is CATASTDTQYF. In DNA, the CDR3 is TGTGCAACAGCGAGCACAGATACGCAGTATTTT.

This clonotype came up a few times. V and J are TRBV9 and TRBJ2-5; tentative D call: TRBD1 (5 bases). CDR1 and CDR2 from the germline V gene are SGDLS and YYNGEE. Trimming pared 5 bases from V and 4 bases from J, leaving 18 bases between. This CDR3 is 15 amino acids long. CDR3 DNA sequence: TGTGCCAGCAGTGCGTGGCAGGGCGGCGGAGAGACCCAGTACTTC. This encodes CASSAWQGGGETQYF.

This clonotype came up a few times. The rearrangement uses TRBV6-5 and TRBJ2-3; D perhaps matches TRBD1 (6 bases). Per the germline V gene, CDR1 is MNHEY and CDR2 is SVGAGI. The CDR3 has 15 amino acids. V lost 3 bases and J lost 2, with 12 bases in between. CDR3 coding DNA: TGTGCCAGCAGTTATACTGGACAGCTCACAGATACGCAGTATTTT. It is translated as CASSYTGQLTDTQYF.

Ten or more counts support this clonotype. J is TRBJ2-7 and V is TRBV10-3, with unresolved D. Germline V gene sequence: CDR1 ENHRY, CDR2 SYGVKD. Trimming took off 3 bases at V and 7 bases at J, with 13 bases between the two ends. CDR3 size: 13 residues. Here the CDR3 reads CAISDMVGFEQYV. The DNA of the CDR3 is TGTGCCATCAGTGATATGGTGGGGTTTGAGCAGTACGTC.

This chain links TRBV5-5 with TRBJ1-1; a weak D match, TRBD1 (6 bases). CDR3 size: 14 residues. Trimming cost V 2 bases and J 4 bases, with 12 bases left between them. CDR1 SGHKS and CDR2 YYEKEE come from the germline V gene (reference sequence). The CDR3 DNA sequence: TGTGCCAGCAGCTTCCAGACAGGTTTCACTGAAGCTTTCTTT. Residues: CASSFQTGFTEAFF.